The T cell receptor beta chain described here comes from a study of T cell responses to AZD1222 COVID-19 vaccine. Clones were sequenced by immunoSEQ multiplex PCR, and TCRdb holds only the in-frame ones, with some missing. Here the sample spans about 140,000 clones, 90% to 95% being singletons. Unmatched junction bases numbered 7, after V lost 6 bases and J lost 6 bases. This CDR3 is built from 14 residues. CDR1 and CDR2 (germline): MNHEY, SMNVEV (reference sequence). The chain uses TRBV27 and TRBJ2-2, with 7 bases matching TRBD1. Sequencing used peripheral blood, obtained on day 0 of AZD1222 vaccination. This TCR was recovered from an adult in good health. The CDR3 DNA is TGTGCCAGCAGCTCCGGGACAGTGGCCGGGGAGCTGTTTTTT. Protein sequence: CASSSGTVAGELFF.